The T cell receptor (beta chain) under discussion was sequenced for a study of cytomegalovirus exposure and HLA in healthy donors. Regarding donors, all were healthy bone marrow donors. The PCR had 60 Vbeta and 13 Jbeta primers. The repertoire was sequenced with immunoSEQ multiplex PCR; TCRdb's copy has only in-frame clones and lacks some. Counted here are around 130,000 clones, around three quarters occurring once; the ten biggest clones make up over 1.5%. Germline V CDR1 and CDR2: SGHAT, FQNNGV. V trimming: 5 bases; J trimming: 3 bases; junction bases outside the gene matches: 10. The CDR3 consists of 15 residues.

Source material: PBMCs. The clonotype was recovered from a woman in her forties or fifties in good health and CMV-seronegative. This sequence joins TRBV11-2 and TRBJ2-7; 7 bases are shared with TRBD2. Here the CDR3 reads CASSTQSGGIYEQYF. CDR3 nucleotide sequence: TGTGCCAGCAGCACGCAATCGGGAGGAATCTACGAGCAGTACTTC. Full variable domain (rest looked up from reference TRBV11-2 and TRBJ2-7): EAGVAQSPRYKIIEKRQSVAFWCNPISGHATLYWYQQILGQGPKLLIQFQNNGVVDDSQLPKDRFSAERLKGVDSTLKIQPAKLEDSAVYLCASSTQSGGIYEQYFGPGTRLTVT.